These 29 T cell receptor beta chains came from one sample sequenced in a study of shared clonotypes between healthy human individuals. TCRdb keeps only in-frame clones here, not all; method: immunoSEQ multiplex PCR. The sample shows approximately 480,000 clones, about 79% of them seen only once. Sequenced input: PBMCs. The receptor source for this set is a woman aged 35 to 49 in good health. Some clones in this sample may be carry-over from other donors' samples.

The chain couples TRBV28 to TRBJ2-7; the D gene is possibly TRBD1 (6 bases). The germline CDR1 and CDR2 sequences are MDHEN and SYDVKM. Trimming took off 5 bases at V and 6 bases at J, with 17 bases between the two ends. The CDR3 is made up of 14 amino acids. The CDR3 sequence is CASSLHRDIGEQYF. The CDR3 nucleotides are TGTGCCAGCAGTCTCCACAGGGATATAGGCGAGCAGTACTTC.

V is TRBV27 and J is TRBJ1-2; 7 bases align to TRBD1. V trimming: 2 bases; J trimming: 5 bases; junction bases outside the gene matches: 8. This CDR3 is 15 amino acids long. The V gene's germline CDR1 is MNHEY and CDR2 SMNVEV (reference sequence). This chain's CDR3 is CASSLMPGGVYGYTF. CDR3 DNA sequence: TGTGCCAGCAGTTTAATGCCAGGGGGGGTATATGGCTACACCTTC.

The J gene is TRBJ2-7, the V gene TRBV7-2; a possible D gene is TRBD2 (7 bases). The CDR3 has 15 amino acids. The germline V and J ends were trimmed by 5 bases and 3 bases, with 17 bases remaining between them. Germline V gene data show CDR1 as SGHTA and CDR2 as FQGNSA. CDR3 DNA sequence: TGTGCCAGCAGCGGGGGGGCGTCCCCTTACTACGAGCAGTACTTC. Protein sequence: CASSGGASPYYEQYF.

The chain combines TRBV11-2 with TRBJ2-7; D may be TRBD2 (6 bases). There are 14 residues in the CDR3. The germline V and J ends were trimmed by 6 bases and 0 bases, with 12 bases remaining between them. Per germline, CDR1 SGHAT and CDR2 FQNNGV. CDR3 amino acids: CASRSLANSYEQYF. In DNA, the CDR3 is TGTGCCAGCAGGTCGCTAGCGAACTCCTACGAGCAGTACTTC.

V gene TRBV6-6 combines with J gene TRBJ2-1, with a possible D match to TRBD2 (5 bases). There are 15 residues in the CDR3. Germline-derived CDR1 and CDR2 are MNHNY and SVGAGI (reference sequence). V lost 5 bases and J 4 bases, leaving 15 bases between the germline ends. CDR3 in amino acids: CASSRAEAPYNEQFF. The CDR3 nucleotides are TGTGCCAGCAGTCGAGCGGAGGCACCTTACAATGAGCAGTTCTTC.

This rearrangement joins TRBV29-1 to TRBJ2-2; 7 bases are shared with TRBD2. The CDR3 consists of 14 residues. The trim removed 7 bases at V and 5 bases at J, leaving 10 bases unmatched. In germline, CDR1 is SQVTM, CDR2 ANQGSEA. CDR3 loop: CSAREEASTGELFF. CDR3 in DNA: TGCAGCGCACGGGAGGAGGCTTCGACCGGGGAGCTGTTTTTT.

V and J are TRBV7-2 and TRBJ2-3; unclear D gene. Per the germline V gene, CDR1 is SGHTA and CDR2 is FQGNSA. Trimming took 4 bases from V and 4 from J, leaving 15 bases between them. This CDR3 region has 15 residues. CDR3 in amino acids: CASSSGSLLPDTQYF. As DNA, the CDR3 is TGTGCCAGCAGCTCTGGTTCTCTACTCCCAGATACGCAGTATTTT.

This chain links TRBV30 with TRBJ2-7; the match to TRBD1 covers 8 bases. There are 11 residues in the CDR3. The junction had 5 bases not matched to a gene; V was cut back by 6 bases and J by 7 bases. CDR1 GTSNPN and CDR2 SVGIG come from the germline V gene (reference sequence). CDR3 in DNA: TGTGCCTGCGGACAGGGCGTTGAGCAGTACTTC. Protein: CACGQGVEQYF. The full variable domain, with the rest looked up from reference TRBV30 and TRBJ2-7, is SQTIHQWPATLVQPVGSPLSLECTVEGTSNPNLYWYRQAAGRGLQLLFYSVGIGQISSEVPQNLSASRPQDRQFILSSKKLLLSDSGFYLCACGQGVEQYFGPGTRLTVT.

The chain recombines TRBV5-1 with TRBJ2-1, with 11 bases matching TRBD2. The CDR3 covers 15 residues. Trimming at V came to 4 bases and at J to 4 bases, leaving 4 bases not matched to a gene. Germline V gives CDR1 SGHRS, CDR2 YFSETQ. The CDR3 here is CASSTLAGGYNEQFF. In DNA, the CDR3 is TGCGCCAGCAGCACCTTAGCGGGAGGGTACAATGAGCAGTTCTTC.

This clone came up once. The chain carries TRBV28 and TRBJ2-3; possible D gene TRBD2, 5 bases. Trimming cost V 7 bases and J 0 bases, with 14 bases left between them. The CDR3 totals 15 residues. CDR1 and CDR2 from the germline V gene are MDHEN and SYDVKM. Written as DNA, the CDR3 is TGTGCCAGCACCCCTTATAGAGGGAGCACAGATACGCAGTATTTT. It specifies CASTPYRGSTDTQYF. Using reference TRBV28 and TRBJ2-3 for the parts outside the CDR3, the full variable domain is DVKVTQSSRYLVKRTGEKVFLECVQDMDHENMFWYRQDPGLGLRLIYFSYDVKMKEKGDIPEGYSVSREKKERFSLILESASTNQTSMYLCASTPYRGSTDTQYFGPGTRLTVL.

CDR3 nucleotide sequence: TGTGCCAGTAGTACCCGACTAGTCTCTGGGGAGCTGTTTTTT. Translated, it gives CASSTRLVSGELFF. The V call is TRBV19, the J call TRBJ2-2; a weak D match, TRBD2 (6 bases). The CDR3 loop spans 14 amino acids. V was pared by 4 bases and J by 8 bases, with 14 bases between. Germline CDR1 and CDR2: LNHDA and SQIVND (reference sequence).

The chain combines TRBV29-1 with TRBJ2-1; TRBD1 matches at 8 bases. The CDR3 contains 13 residues. Germline V gives CDR1 SQVTM, CDR2 ANQGSEA. Trimming cost V 3 bases and J 5 bases; bases outside gene matches: 3. CDR3 bases: TGCAGCGTTGATAGGACAGGGAACAATGAGCAGTTCTTC. This gives the protein CSVDRTGNNEQFF.

The CDR3 loop is CASSYSGGGGYGYTF. The CDR3 bases are TGTGCCAGCAGTTACTCGGGAGGGGGGGGCTATGGCTACACCTTC. The chain links TRBV6-5 to TRBJ1-2, with D perhaps matching TRBD1 (6 bases). V lost 0 bases and J lost 4, with 12 bases in between. The V gene's germline CDR1 is MNHEY and CDR2 SVGAGI. CDR3 size: 15 residues.

The chain has TRBV19 and TRBJ1-5; no definite D call. Germline-derived CDR1 and CDR2 are LNHDA and SQIVND (reference sequence). This CDR3 spans 16 amino acids. V gave up 8 bases and J gave up 0 bases, with 17 bases separating them. In DNA, the CDR3 is TGTGCCAGTCGACGGGCGGGCGCTTATAGCAATCAGCCCCAGCATTTT. It codes for CASRRAGAYSNQPQHF.

The chain uses TRBV5-1 and TRBJ2-3; possibly TRBD1 for D (6 bases). Per germline, CDR1 SGHRS and CDR2 YFSETQ. This CDR3 is built from 15 residues. The ends were cut back, 6 bases at V and 5 bases at J, with 19 bases in the middle. The CDR3 sequence is CASKNVGGSGDTQYF. The CDR3 coding sequence is TGCGCCAGCAAAAACGTTGGGGGCTCGGGAGATACGCAGTATTTT.

The genes are TRBV5-1 and TRBJ2-7; D remains unclear. V shed 1 base and J shed 3 bases, with 8 bases lying between them. This CDR3 spans 13 amino acids. The V gene's germline CDR1 is SGHRS and CDR2 YFSETQ. CDR3 region: CASSLRENYEQYF. DNA of the CDR3: TGCGCCAGCAGCTTGAGGGAAAACTACGAGCAGTACTTC.

This chain connects TRBV7-2 to TRBJ2-5; a possible D gene is TRBD2 (5 bases). CDR1 is SGHTA and CDR2 is FQGNSA in the germline V gene. Trimming shortened V by 3 bases and J by 11 bases, and 13 bases separated the two germline ends. CDR3 length: 12 residues. In DNA, the CDR3 is TGTGCCAGCAGCTTGCCCCCAGCGGAGCAGTACTTC. The encoded protein is CASSLPPAEQYF.

The chain links TRBV18 to TRBJ2-1, with 12 bases fitting TRBD1. This CDR3 comprises 15 residues. The ends lost 5 bases at V and 7 bases at J; junction bases unmatched: 6. Germline V gives CDR1 KGHSH, CDR2 LQKENI. CDR3 bases: TGTGCCAGCTCATCCGGGACAGGGGGCTTAAATGAGCAGTTCTTC. Its protein product is CASSSGTGGLNEQFF.

This chain links TRBV6-6 with TRBJ1-3, with D possibly being TRBD1 (6 bases). Germline lookup yields CDR1 MNHNY and CDR2 SVGAGI (reference sequence). V dropped 6 bases and J dropped 4 bases, with 16 bases sitting between them. This CDR3 has 15 residues. The CDR3 nucleotides are TGTGCCAGCAGAAACGGGGGGGCCTCCGGAAACACCATATATTTT. This sequence encodes CASRNGGASGNTIYF.

The rearrangement joins TRBV10-2 to TRBJ1-4, with D unresolved. CDR3 length equals 14 residues. CDR1 and CDR2 from the germline V gene are WSHSY and SAAADI. The V end lost 7 bases, the J end lost 4 bases, and 13 bases lay between the germline ends. The DNA of the CDR3 is TGCGCCAGCACCAACAGACGCCTTAATGAAAAACTGTTTTTT. Translated: CASTNRRLNEKLFF.

The chain has TRBV11-3 and TRBJ1-5; D is unclear. Germline V gene lookup returns CDR1 SGHNT and CDR2 YENEEA. CDR3 length: 15 residues. Trimming removed 5 bases at V and 5 bases at J, with 16 bases between. The CDR3, as DNA: TGTGCCAGCAGCCTCGTGGACGGATTCCATCAGCCCCAGCATTTT. Its translation: CASSLVDGFHQPQHF.

The genes are TRBV7-6 and TRBJ2-3; TRBD1 agrees at 11 bases. The CDR3 has 17 amino acids. V lost 5 bases and J lost 5; bases outside the gene matches: 12. The germline CDR1 and CDR2 sequences are SGHVS and FNYEAQ. CDR3 nucleotide sequence: TGTGCCAGCAGCGTCTACGGCGGACAGGGGGCGGAAGATACGCAGTATTTT. The encoded protein is CASSVYGGQGAEDTQYF.

The V call is TRBV28, the J call TRBJ2-5, with D possibly being TRBD2 (6 bases). Trimming left V 2 bases short and J 11 bases short, with 21 bases between. Germline V lookup: CDR1 MDHEN, CDR2 SYDVKM. This CDR3 has 15 amino acids. CDR3 protein: CASSLIAEGPEEQYF. The CDR3 nucleotides read TGTGCCAGCAGTTTAATAGCGGAGGGGCCTGAAGAGCAGTACTTC.

This clone has just a few counts. CDR3: CASSLARVAETQYF. The DNA for the CDR3 is TGTGCCAGCAGCTTAGCCAGGGTGGCGGAGACCCAGTACTTC. V is TRBV7-8 and J is TRBJ2-5; the D gene is possibly TRBD1 (5 bases). The CDR3 is 14 amino acids. CDR1 and CDR2 from the germline V gene are SGHVS and FQNEAQ. V shed 0 bases and J shed 5 bases, with 10 bases lying between them.

This chain connects TRBV18 to TRBJ2-5, with a tentative D call TRBD1 (5 bases). The V gene's germline CDR1 is KGHSH and CDR2 LQKENI. This CDR3 comprises 14 residues. V lost 4 bases to trimming and J lost 2 bases, with 11 bases between them. Here the CDR3 DNA reads TGTGCCAGCTCACTCGGACATACACAAGAGACCCAGTACTTC. Translation gives CASSLGHTQETQYF.

The V and J genes are TRBV7-2 and TRBJ2-2; no firm D call. This CDR3 region has 14 residues. The V gene's germline CDR1 is SGHTA and CDR2 FQGNSA. V dropped 6 bases and J dropped 0 bases, with 8 bases sitting between them. This CDR3 reads CASSWAANTGELFF. The CDR3 bases are TGTGCCAGCAGTTGGGCGGCGAACACCGGGGAGCTGTTTTTT.

The rearrangement joins TRBV28 to TRBJ2-5; the D call may be TRBD1 or TRBD2 (8 bases each). Germline V gives CDR1 MDHEN, CDR2 SYDVKM. The CDR3 contains 19 residues. Here the CDR3 DNA reads TGTTGTGGGACTAGAGGACAGGGTGGGCCTCCCAGCTGCGGAGAGACCCAGTACTTC. As protein: CCGTRGQGGPPSCGETQYF.

This clone was seen ten or more times. The rearrangement links TRBV6-4 to TRBJ2-6, with D possibly being TRBD2 (6 bases). The length of the CDR3 is 15 residues. Trimming left V 2 bases short and J 2 bases short, with 7 bases between. Germline CDR1 and CDR2: MRHNA and SNTAGT. CDR3 in DNA: TGTGCCAGCAGTGACGGGAGGACTGGGGCCAACGTCCTGACTTTC. This translates into CASSDGRTGANVLTF.

This clone appeared once. This chain connects TRBV7-3 to TRBJ2-1, with TRBD1 identical over 7 bases. J gave up 4 bases and V 4 bases, and 7 bases lay outside the gene matches. The CDR3 contains 15 residues. Germline CDR1 is SGHTA and CDR2 is FQGTGA. The CDR3 sequence is CASSWNDRAYNEQFF. CDR3 in DNA: TGTGCCAGCAGCTGGAACGACAGGGCTTACAATGAGCAGTTCTTC.